The 9 T cell receptor beta chains presented below share a single source sample, sequenced in a study of blood T cell repertoires in COVID-19. Sequencing was performed with immunoSEQ multiplex PCR; in TCRdb, only in-frame clones are kept and a portion is missing. The repertoire has 45,000 to 55,000 clones, about nine tenths of them found once; the top ten carry 8% to 9%. The specimen was peripheral blood. The receptors were gathered from a woman aged 35 to 49 with active COVID-19.

The J gene is TRBJ2-7, the V gene TRBV5-8; 8 bases agree with TRBD2. CDR3 size: 16 residues. The germline CDR1 and CDR2 sequences are SGHTS and YDEGEE. J gave up 0 bases and V 3 bases, and 8 bases lay outside the gene matches. The CDR3 sequence is CASSSGLARSSYEQYF. DNA for the CDR3: TGTGCCAGCAGCTCCGGACTAGCCCGGAGCTCCTACGAGCAGTACTTC.

This CDR3 reads CASRSPGGKGSPLHF. CDR3 bases: TGCGCCAGCCGGAGTCCCGGAGGTAAAGGATCACCCCTCCACTTT. The V and J genes are TRBV10-2 and TRBJ1-6, with no clear D. The germline V gene has CDR1 WSHSY and CDR2 SAAADI. The V gene lost 8 bases and the J gene lost 10 bases, with 21 bases spanning the gap. CDR3 length: 15 amino acids.

The gene calls are TRBV6-5 and TRBJ1-1; 8 bases agree with TRBD1. Per the germline V gene, CDR1 is MNHEY and CDR2 is SVGAGI. The CDR3 runs 14 residues. Trimming at V came to 7 bases and at J to 5 bases, leaving 9 bases not matched to a gene. CDR3 sequence reads: CASTSQGAFTEAFF. The CDR3 nucleotides are TGTGCCAGCACAAGCCAGGGGGCATTTACTGAAGCTTTCTTT.

The table lists this clone with many counts. The CDR3, as DNA: TGTGCCAGCAGCCCCACTAGCGGGGTTAGGAATGAGCAGTTCTTC. Translated, it gives CASSPTSGVRNEQFF. The J gene is TRBJ2-1, the V gene TRBV7-9, with TRBD2 identical over 10 bases. Trimming at V came to 5 bases and at J to 7 bases, leaving 8 bases not matched to a gene. The germline gives CDR1 SEHNR, CDR2 FQNEAQ (reference sequence). The CDR3 length is 15 residues.

The chain is built from TRBV11-2 and TRBJ2-3; TRBD1 might be the D (6 bases). CDR3 size: 15 residues. From germline, CDR1 is SGHAT and CDR2 FQNNGV. Trimming stripped 5 bases from V and 0 bases from J, with 12 bases between. The CDR3 reads CASSRDILSTDTQYF. As DNA, the CDR3 is TGTGCCAGCAGCCGGGACATTTTAAGCACAGATACGCAGTATTTT.

The chain has TRBV11-2 and TRBJ2-2, with TRBD2 as a possible D gene (5 bases). The CDR3 totals 16 residues. The germline CDR1 and CDR2 sequences are SGHAT and FQNNGV. V gave up 3 bases and J gave up 2 bases, with 13 bases separating them. In nucleotides, the CDR3 is TGTGCCAGCAGCTTTCGGTTTGGAGGCAACACCGGGGAGCTGTTTTTT. Protein: CASSFRFGGNTGELFF.

The V gene is TRBV6-5, the J gene TRBJ2-1, with 7 bases matching TRBD1. Germline-derived CDR1 and CDR2 are MNHEY and SVGAGI. The CDR3 has 14 residues. V was clipped by 10 bases and J by 2 bases; unmatched bases: 8. The CDR3 DNA sequence: TGTGCCACAAACCCACAGGGGACCTACAATGAGCAGTTCTTC. Its translation is CATNPQGTYNEQFF.

The J gene is TRBJ2-6, the V gene TRBV5-1; D ambiguous. With 0 bases removed from V and 1 base from J, the gap between germline ends came to 17 bases. CDR1 SGHRS and CDR2 YFSETQ come from the germline V gene. The CDR3 has 19 residues. The CDR3 nucleotides read TGCGCCAGCAGCTTGGTTTTTGGCACAGATATGTCTGGGGCCAACGTCCTGACTTTC. It yields the protein CASSLVFGTDMSGANVLTF.

The chain combines TRBV2 with TRBJ2-1; possibly TRBD2 for D (6 bases). The CDR3 is made up of 17 amino acids. Germline CDR1 reads SNHLY; CDR2 reads FYNNEI. V was pared by 6 bases and J by 3 bases, with 21 bases between. The CDR3, as DNA: TGTGCCAGCAGGTCCTTAGGTGGAGGGCTCATCTACAATGAGCAGTTCTTC. This sequence encodes CASRSLGGGLIYNEQFF.